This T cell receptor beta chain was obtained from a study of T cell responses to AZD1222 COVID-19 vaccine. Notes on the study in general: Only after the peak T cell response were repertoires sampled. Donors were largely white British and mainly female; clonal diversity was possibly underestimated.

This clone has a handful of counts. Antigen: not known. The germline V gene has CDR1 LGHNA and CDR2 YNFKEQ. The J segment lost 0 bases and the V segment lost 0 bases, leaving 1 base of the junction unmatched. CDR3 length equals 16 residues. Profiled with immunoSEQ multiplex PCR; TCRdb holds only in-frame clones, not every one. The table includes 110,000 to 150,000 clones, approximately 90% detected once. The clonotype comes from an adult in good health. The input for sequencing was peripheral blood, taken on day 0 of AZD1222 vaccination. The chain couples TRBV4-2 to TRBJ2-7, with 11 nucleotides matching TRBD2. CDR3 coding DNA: TGTGCCAGCAGCCAAGAGGGGACTAGCGGCTCCTACGAGCAGTACTTC. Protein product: CASSQEGTSGSYEQYF.